This T cell receptor beta chain was sequenced for a study of STAT5B mutations in CD4+ large granular lymphocyte leukemia. Study-wide results and limits: The CD4+ versus CD8+ T-LGLL clonality difference may reflect limited sample size. 8/27 top patient clones versus 2/35 control clones were TRBV06-family.

As for this clone: Its antigen is not identified.

The CDR3 has 13 residues. The V gene end was trimmed by 5 bases and the J gene end by 6 bases; junction bases not matched to a gene: 5. Germline V gives CDR1 LNHDA, CDR2 SQIVND (reference sequence). This was a survey-level run. Only in-frame clones appear in the TCRdb table, and some are missing; sequencing was by immunoSEQ multiplex PCR. The sample has 30,000 to 40,000 clones, roughly 76% seen once; the top ten hold roughly 2.3%. Sequencing input: CD4+ T cells from blood buffy coats. This sequence joins TRBV19 and TRBJ1-2, with 8 bases that match TRBD1. This clonotype was obtained from a human donor in good health. The DNA of the CDR3 is TGTGCCAGTAGTGTGGACAGGGAGGATGGCTACACCTTC. Translated: CASSVDREDGYTF. Drawing the rest from reference TRBV19 and TRBJ1-2, the complete variable domain is DGGITQSPKYLFRKEGQNVTLSCEQNLNHDAMYWYRQDPGQGLRLIYYSQIVNDFQKGDIAEGYSVSREKKESFPLTVTSAQKNPTAFYLCASSVDREDGYTFGSGTRLTVV.